This entry features one T cell receptor beta chain sequence. Its antigen remains unidentified. The data stem from a study of blood T cells in healthy people across ages. The CDR3 is 16 amino acids. The germline CDR1 and CDR2 sequences are MGHRA and YSYEKL. Overall study results and limits: Fewer expanded clones and more diversity marked long-lived versus aged donors.

Isolated PBMCs totaled at least 6 million in each sample. Primed by a sample-barcoded 5' primer and a J-beta primer mix, a second PCR proceeded for 7 to 11 cycles. Each cDNA molecule, via a template-switch adaptor with 12 random nucleotides, was tagged. TCRdb recomputed calls from the 5' RACE reads with MiXCR, one row per CDR3 protein. The data show 700,000 to 900,000 distinct CDR3 sequences, around a quarter seen once. This same sample was also taken into another study, of T cells of mothers and their children. That study adds: Healthy Caucasian mothers, three in number, and their six children were the donors.

This sequence joins TRBV4-1 and TRBJ2-7; 7 bases map to TRBD1. The last part of the DNA fits TRBJ2-5 better; the J call may be wrong. The receptor was isolated from a boy aged 5-17 years in good health. Material for sequencing was blood. The chain's CDR3 is CASSQDRDRALETQYF. The CDR3, as DNA: TGCGCCAGCAGCCAAGATCGGGACAGAGCTCTAGAGACCCAGTACTTC.